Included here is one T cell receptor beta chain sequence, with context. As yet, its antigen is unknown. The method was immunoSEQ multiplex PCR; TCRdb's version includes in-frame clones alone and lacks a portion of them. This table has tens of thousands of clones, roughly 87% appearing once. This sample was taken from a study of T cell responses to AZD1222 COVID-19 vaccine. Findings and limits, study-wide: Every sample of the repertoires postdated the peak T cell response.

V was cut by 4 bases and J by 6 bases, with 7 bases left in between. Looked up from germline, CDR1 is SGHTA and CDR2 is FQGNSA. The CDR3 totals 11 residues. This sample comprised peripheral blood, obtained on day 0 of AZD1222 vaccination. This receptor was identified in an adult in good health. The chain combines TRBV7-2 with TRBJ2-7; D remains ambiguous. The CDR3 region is CASSSMLEQYF. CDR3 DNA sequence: TGTGCCAGCAGCTCCATGCTCGAGCAGTACTTC. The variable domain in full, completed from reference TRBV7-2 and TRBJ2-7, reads GAGVSQSPSNKVTEKGKDVELRCDPISGHTALYWYRQSLGQGLEFLIYFQGNSAPDKSGLPSDRFSAERTGGSVSTLTIQRTQQEDSAVYLCASSSMLEQYFGPGTRLTVT.